Here is one T cell receptor (beta chain) with its context. Its antigen remains unidentified. The protocol was immunoSEQ multiplex PCR, while the TCRdb copy is restricted to in-frame clones and leaves out a portion. The profile shows about 160,000 clones, roughly 90% of them singletons. This entry is derived from a study of cytomegalovirus exposure and HLA in healthy donors. Study-wide findings and caveats: Cytomegalovirus status was reportedly diagnosed by the classifier with high sensitivity and specificity.

This CDR3 region has 16 residues. From germline, CDR1 is SGHTA and CDR2 FQGNSA. Unmatched junction bases numbered 3, after V lost 1 base and J lost 1 base. The sample comprised PBMCs. The gene calls are TRBV7-2 and TRBJ2-5, with 10 bases that match TRBD2. The clonotype originates from a woman aged 25 to 39 in good health and CMV-seronegative. Written as DNA, the CDR3 is TGTGCCAGCAGCTTAGAGGCTAGCGGGGGCCAAGAGACCCAGTACTTC. Translation: CASSLEASGGQETQYF.